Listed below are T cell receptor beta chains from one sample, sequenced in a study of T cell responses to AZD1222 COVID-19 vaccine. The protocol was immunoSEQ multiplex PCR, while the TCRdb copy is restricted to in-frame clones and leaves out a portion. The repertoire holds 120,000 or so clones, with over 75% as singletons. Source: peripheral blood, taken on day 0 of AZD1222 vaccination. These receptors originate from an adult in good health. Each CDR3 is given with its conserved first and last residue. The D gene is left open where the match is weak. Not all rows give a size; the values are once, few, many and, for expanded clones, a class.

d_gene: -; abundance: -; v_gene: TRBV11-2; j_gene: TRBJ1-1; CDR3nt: TGTGCCAGCTTGCTTGGGCTCAACACTGAAGCTTTCTTT; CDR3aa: CASLLGLNTEAFF
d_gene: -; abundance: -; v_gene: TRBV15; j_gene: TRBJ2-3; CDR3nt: TGTGCCACCAGCAGAGATCGCACAGATACGCAGTATTTT; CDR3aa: CATSRDRTDTQYF
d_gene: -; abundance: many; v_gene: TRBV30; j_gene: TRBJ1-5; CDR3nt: TGTGCCTGGACCGGGGGGCAAAATCAGCCCCAGCATTTT; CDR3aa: CAWTGGQNQPQHF
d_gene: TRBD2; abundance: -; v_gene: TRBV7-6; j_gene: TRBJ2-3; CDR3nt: TGTGCCAGCAGCCCCCGACTAGCGGGAGTAGGAGATACGCAGTATTTT; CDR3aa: CASSPRLAGVGDTQYF
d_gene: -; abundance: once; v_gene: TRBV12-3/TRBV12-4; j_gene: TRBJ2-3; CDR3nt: TGTGCCAGCAGCCCCCAGCCAATAGATACGCAGTATTTT; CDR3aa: CASSPQPIDTQYF
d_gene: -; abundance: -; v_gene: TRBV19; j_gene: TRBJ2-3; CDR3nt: TGTGCCAGTAGTCCTTGGCCGGGGCTAGATACGCAGTATTTT; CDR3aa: CASSPWPGLDTQYF
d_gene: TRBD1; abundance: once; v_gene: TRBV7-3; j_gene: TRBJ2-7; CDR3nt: TGTGCCAGCAGCTTCCAACCAACCGGGACAGGGCCCTACGAGCAGTACTTC; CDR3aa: CASSFQPTGTGPYEQYF
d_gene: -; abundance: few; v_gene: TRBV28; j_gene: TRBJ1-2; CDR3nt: TGTGCCAGCTGGTCCAGACAGGCCACTAACTATGGCTACACCTTC; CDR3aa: CASWSRQATNYGYTF
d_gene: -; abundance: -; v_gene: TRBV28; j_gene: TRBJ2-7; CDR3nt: TGTGCCAGCAGTTTATCAGGAAACGTCAACGAGCAGTACTTC; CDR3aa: CASSLSGNVNEQYF
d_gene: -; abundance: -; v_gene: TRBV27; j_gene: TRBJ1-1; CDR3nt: TGTGCCAGCAGTTTATCGGGGGGGAAAGGCACTGAAGCTTTCTTT; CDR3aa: CASSLSGGKGTEAFF
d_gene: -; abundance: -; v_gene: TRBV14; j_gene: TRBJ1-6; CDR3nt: TGTGCCAGCAGCCAAGCGTACTCGAGGCATTCACCCCTCCACTTT; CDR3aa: CASSQAYSRHSPLHF
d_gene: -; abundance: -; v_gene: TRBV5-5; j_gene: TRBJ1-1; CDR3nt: TGTGCCAGCAGCAAACGGACCGCCAACACTGAAGCTTTCTTT; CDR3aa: CASSKRTANTEAFF
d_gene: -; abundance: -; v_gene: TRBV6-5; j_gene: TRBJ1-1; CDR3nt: TGTGCCAGCAGTTCAAACCCTGACAGGACCCACACTGAAGCTTTCTTT; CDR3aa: CASSSNPDRTHTEAFF
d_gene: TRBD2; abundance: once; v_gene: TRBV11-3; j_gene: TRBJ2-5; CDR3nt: TGTGCCAGCAGCTTTCGGGCGGGAGGGGGAGAGACCCAGTACTTC; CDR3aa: CASSFRAGGGETQYF
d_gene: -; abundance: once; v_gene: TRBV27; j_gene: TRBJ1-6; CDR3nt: TGTGCCAGCAGTCCTTGGGGAAACAATTCACCCCTCCACTTT; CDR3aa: CASSPWGNNSPLHF
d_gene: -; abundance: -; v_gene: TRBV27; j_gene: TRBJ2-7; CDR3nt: TGTGCCAGCAGTCCCCCCCCTTCCTACGAGCAGTACTTC; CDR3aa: CASSPPPSYEQYF
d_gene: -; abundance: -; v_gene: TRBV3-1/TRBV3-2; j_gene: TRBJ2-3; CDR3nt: TGTGCCAGCAGCCAAGATAGTCCGGTTTTCCGAGGGGGTACCCGGGGAGATACGCAGTATTTT; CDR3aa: CASSQDSPVFRGGTRGDTQYF
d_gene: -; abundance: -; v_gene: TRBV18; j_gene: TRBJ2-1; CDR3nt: TGTGCCAGCTCACCGGCGGATGGGCAAGGTGAGCAGTTCTTC; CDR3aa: CASSPADGQGEQFF
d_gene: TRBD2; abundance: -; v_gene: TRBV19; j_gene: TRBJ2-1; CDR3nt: TGTGCCAGTAGTAATCGCGGGAGTAGCAATGAGCAGTTCTTC; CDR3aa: CASSNRGSSNEQFF
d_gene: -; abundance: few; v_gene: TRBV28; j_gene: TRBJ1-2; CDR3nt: TGTGCCAGCAGTGGAGACCCCACCGAAGGTGGCTACACCTTC; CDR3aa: CASSGDPTEGGYTF